This T cell receptor beta chain was captured in a study of blood T cell repertoires in COVID-19. Study-wide background: Spain, Italy and the United States supplied samples that represented acute and convalescent COVID-19. The cDNA or gDNA used as material had been derived from T cells, B-cell-depleted T cells, or PBMCs.

Original data processing: Reference gene primers were amplified, and this amplification served to estimate nucleated cell counts. Only in-frame clones appear in the TCRdb table, and some are missing; sequencing was by immunoSEQ multiplex PCR. The V and J calls and clone size were taken over from that table, and D and trimming were inferred from the DNA. The sample records fewer than 110,000 clones, around 89% being singletons. The table lists this clone with a count of one. The V and J ends lost 2 bases and 0 bases respectively, with 12 bases between them. The CDR3 has 15 amino acids. Germline-derived CDR1 and CDR2 are SGHRS and YFSETQ.

This receptor was identified in a man aged 50 or older with active or convalescent COVID-19. The chain carries TRBV5-1 and TRBJ2-7; maybe TRBD2 (6 bases). Sample: peripheral blood. For the CDR3, the DNA is TGCGCCAGCAGCTTCGCGGGAACCAGCTCCTACGAGCAGTACTTC. Translating it yields CASSFAGTSSYEQYF.